This is a list of T cell receptor beta chains from one sample in a study of shared T cell receptors in the human thymus. Only in-frame clones appear in the TCRdb table, and some are missing; sequencing was by immunoSEQ multiplex PCR. The sample includes 640,000 or so clones, about 87% of them seen just once. These data are also associated with another study on human thymus T cells.

The sequenced sample was thymocytes. These receptors all come from a boy under two years old with a congenital heart defect. CDR3s include the opening cysteine and the closing phenylalanine or tryptophan. D genes are given only for firm matches. Clone size is stated in some rows and not others, as once, few, many or a class when expanded.

TRBD1 TRBJ1-6 - TRBV5-6 TGTGCCAGCAGTTGTAGGGGGCGCGGCTCCTATAATTCACCCCTCCACTTT CASSCRGRGSYNSPLHF
- TRBJ2-2 - TRBV6-5 TGTGCCAGCAGTACTCGGACAGCCGGGGAGCTGTTTTTT CASSTRTAGELFF
- TRBJ1-6 - TRBV5-1 TGCGCCAGCAGCTGGAGCTCCTATAATTCACCCCTCCACTTT CASSWSSYNSPLHF
TRBD2 TRBJ2-7 once TRBV10-3 TGTGCCATCAGTCGGACTAGCGACTCCTACGAGCAGTACTTC CAISRTSDSYEQYF
TRBD2 TRBJ2-5 - TRBV5-1 TGCGCCAGCAGCTTCGGGACTAGCCGTTCCGAGACCCAGTACTTC CASSFGTSRSETQYF
TRBD2 TRBJ2-5 - TRBV30 TGTGCCTGGGGTACTAGAGTAGCGGGAGTCGGAGAGACCCAGTACTTC CAWGTRVAGVGETQYF
- TRBJ2-6 - TRBV18 TGTGCCAGCTCACCAGCGGCAGCGAGCTCTGGGGCCAACGTCCTGACTTTC CASSPAAASSGANVLTF
- TRBJ2-7 - TRBV7-2 TGTGCCAGCAGCTTAGGGGAACAGGGTTTCTCCTACGAGCAGTACTTC CASSLGEQGFSYEQYF
TRBD1 TRBJ1-1 - TRBV6-5 TGTGCCAGCAGTTACGCAACAGGGGTGGGTGAAGCTTTCTTT CASSYATGVGEAFF
TRBD2 TRBJ2-1 - TRBV4-3 TGCGCCAGCAGCCAAGTGACAGCGGGGGGACCCGACTACAATGAGCAGTTCTTC CASSQVTAGGPDYNEQFF
TRBD1 TRBJ1-6 - TRBV25-1 TGTGCCAGCAGTGAACAAGGGGGCAGAGCCTATAATTCCCCCCTCCACTTT CASSEQGGRAYNSPLHF
- TRBJ2-6 - TRBV5-6 TGTGCCAGCAGCTTCGGCGTCAGGGAAGCCGGGGCCAACGTCCTGACTTTC CASSFGVREAGANVLTF
- TRBJ2-3 - TRBV11-1 TGTGCCAGCAGCCAATTAACAGGGTGGGGGACAGATACGCAGTATTTT CASSQLTGWGTDTQYF
- TRBJ2-7 - TRBV6-1 TGTGCCAGCAGTGAATTTTCGGCAGGCTTCTCCTACGAGCAGTACTTC CASSEFSAGFSYEQYF
- TRBJ2-1 - TRBV7-9 TGTGCCAGCAGTTTTCTTACAGCGGGACAAGAGCAGTTCTTC CASSFLTAGQEQFF
- TRBJ1-4 - TRBV28 TGTGCCAGCAGTTTAGGCACAGGGTATTATGAAAAACTGTTTTTT CASSLGTGYYEKLFF
- TRBJ1-6 - TRBV28 TGTGCCAGCAAGAGGTCGCATTCACCCCTCCACTTT CASKRSHSPLHF
TRBD1 TRBJ2-7 - TRBV20-1 TGCAGTGCGACACAGGGGTACGAGCAGTACTTC CSATQGYEQYF
TRBD1 TRBJ1-5 - TRBV19 TGTGCCAGTAGTCCTCAGGGGGTTCAGCCCCAGCATTTT CASSPQGVQPQHF
- TRBJ1-1 - TRBV7-6 TGTGCCAGCAGCCGGACGACGGCCCGGGGCACTGAAGCTTTCTTT CASSRTTARGTEAFF
TRBD2 TRBJ2-1 once TRBV30 TGTGCCTGGAGTGTACTAGCGGGGGGCATCTATGAGCAGTTCTTC CAWSVLAGGIYEQFF
TRBD1 TRBJ2-6 - TRBV19 TGTGCCAGTAGTATTGGGACAGGGGGCTCTGGGGCCAACGTCCTGACTTTC CASSIGTGGSGANVLTF
TRBD2 TRBJ2-1 - TRBV29-1 TGCAGCGTTGAAGGGGGATATAGTGGACTAGCGGATTACAATGAGCAGTTCTTC CSVEGGYSGLADYNEQFF
- TRBJ2-7 - TRBV19 TGTGCCAGTAGATTCTCGGCGACAACCTACGAGCAGTACTTC CASRFSATTYEQYF
- TRBJ2-7 few TRBV11-1 TGTGCCAGCAGCCCACCCGCCAGGGACAAGGTAACCTACGAGCAGTACTTC CASSPPARDKVTYEQYF
- TRBJ1-1 - TRBV4-3 TGCGCCAGCAGCCACATCTCTACAGAGGGAGACAACACTGAAGCTTTCTTT CASSHISTEGDNTEAFF
TRBD2 TRBJ2-3 few TRBV7-2 TGTGCCAGCAGCGGGGGACTAGCGGGAGGGCCGGGCACAGATACGCAGTATTTT CASSGGLAGGPGTDTQYF
- TRBJ2-6 - TRBV28 TGTGCCAGCAGTTTAAGGGGGTACGGGGCCAACGTCCTGACTTTC CASSLRGYGANVLTF
- TRBJ1-5 - TRBV2 TGTGCCAGCAGTGGAGACAGACTGGTGGGCAATCAGCCCCAGCATTTT CASSGDRLVGNQPQHF
TRBD1 TRBJ2-7 - TRBV5-6 TGTGCCAGCAGCACCGAAGGACAGGGGGCGGACGAGCAGTACTTC CASSTEGQGADEQYF
TRBD2 TRBJ2-7 - TRBV28 TGTGCCAGCAGTTCAAGGACTAGCGGGAGACCTTACTACGAGCAGTACTTC CASSSRTSGRPYYEQYF